A single T cell receptor beta chain is shown here with its context. The antigen it recognizes is unknown. No base-level quality is on record; no much larger clone is a single base apart. This sample is part of a study of blood T cell repertoires in COVID-19 (TCRdb year 2020). Study-level background: Samples from collaborators originated in the United States, Italy and Spain and spanned both the acute and convalescent phases of COVID-19. A de-identified subject ID, COVID-19 status, age in years and sex were almost always included in the sample metadata. Where HLA class I and class II types were available, the types were taken from metadata supplied by the sample provider, not from assay-based typing. The repertoires were made available in a free public database intended to serve as a resource for research on the immune response to SARS-CoV-2. The dataset comprised deeply sampled blood TCRbeta repertoires from subjects exposed to, actively infected with, or recovered from COVID-19. The samples were drawn from two sources: the first 160 participants of the ongoing ImmuneRACE study, and about 1,300 subjects contributed by 6 global collaborators. The material from the prospective study consisted of cDNA or gDNA derived from T cells, B-cell-depleted T cells, or PBMCs.

V gives up 7 bases and J gives up 4 bases, and the segment between their germline ends measures 11 bases. From its cysteine to its phenylalanine, the CDR3 spans 13 amino acids. Only CDR3 DNA is held: 39 bases, read in frame from base 1. For CDR1 and CDR2, the germline V gene lists MNHEY and SVGAGI. What the authors observed across the whole study: How much clinical and demographic metadata was included differed by source and by participant, and the metadata was provided uncurated.

In the prospective study, participants were about 18 to 100 years old, resided in fewer than 25 geographic areas of the United States, and were enrolled through a virtual design. In the prospective study, cohorts were assigned on the basis of participant-reported clinical history obtained from a screening survey and a study questionnaire. Recovered participants in ImmuneRACE Cohort 3 were defined as having two consecutive negative NP/OP PCR tests, clearance from a healthcare professional, or resolution of symptoms. Each participant in the prospective study had whole blood, serum and a nasopharyngeal or oropharyngeal swab collected by mobile phlebotomists. Additional blood draws and questionnaires over a 2-month period could optionally be provided by prospective study participants. Before DNA extraction, prospective study blood samples were shipped either frozen or at room temperature. TCRbeta CDR3 regions were amplified from genomic DNA by means of the immunoSEQ Assay, a bias-controlled multiplex PCR. As for the original processing: The number of nucleated cells in each sample was estimated by amplification of reference gene primers within the assay. To quantify the absolute abundance of each unique TCRbeta CDR3 rearrangement, sequence reads were collapsed and filtered. For each sample, productive Simpson clonality was calculated as the square root of Simpson's diversity index over productive rearrangements. The source is immuneACCESS, and TCRdb retained only in-frame sequences with V and J called. Part of the clones is not carried over; for the studies checked, unresolved V genes explain less than half of this, and the remainder is unexplained. Clone size and the V and J calls come from that table; the DNA yielded D and trimming. The sample includes some 260,000 clones, with under 95% observed a single time. The ten largest clones add up to around 1.8% of the sample.

Recombination linked TRBV6-5 to TRBJ2-1, and the D gene may be TRBD2, 6 bases matching. Sequenced: PBMCs or T cells enriched from blood (not recorded which). This TCR was recovered from a woman under 30 who had recovered from COVID-19. The CDR3 in this case is CASIVGGYNEQFF. The DNA reads as follows: TGTGCCAGCATCGTCGGGGGATACAATGAGCAGTTCTTC.